The rows below give T cell receptor beta chains drawn from one sample of a study of beta chain features in type 1 diabetes. Method: immunoSEQ multiplex PCR; TCRdb's copy keeps in-frame clones and lacks some. The sample yields a few hundred thousand clones, over 12% seen once. Material: naive CD4+ T cells from blood. Source of these receptors: a young woman in good health. Each CDR3 is given with its conserved first and last residue. A D gene is named only where the DNA matches it firmly. Clone sizes are given selectively: once, few, many, or a class where the clone is expanded.

clone_size: few
v_call: TRBV28
d_call: .
j_call: TRBJ1-1
cdr3_aa: CASRGPNSLEAFF
cdr3_nt: TGTGCCAGCAGAGGCCCGAACAGCCTTGAAGCTTTCTTT

clone_size: .
v_call: TRBV7-2
d_call: .
j_call: TRBJ2-6
cdr3_aa: CASSLVLATSSGANVLTF
cdr3_nt: TGTGCCAGCAGCTTAGTTCTGGCGACTAGCTCTGGGGCCAACGTCCTGACTTTC

clone_size: .
v_call: TRBV2
d_call: TRBD1
j_call: TRBJ2-1
cdr3_aa: CASRPTGSSYNEQFF
cdr3_nt: TGTGCCAGCAGACCGACAGGGAGCTCCTACAATGAGCAGTTCTTC

clone_size: few
v_call: TRBV30
d_call: TRBD1
j_call: TRBJ1-1
cdr3_aa: CAWVGGPNTEAFF
cdr3_nt: TGTGCCTGGGTAGGGGGCCCGAACACTGAAGCTTTCTTT

clone_size: .
v_call: TRBV7-8
d_call: .
j_call: TRBJ1-2
cdr3_aa: CASSTPTGGYTF
cdr3_nt: TGTGCCAGCAGCACTCCGACAGGTGGCTACACCTTC

clone_size: .
v_call: TRBV5-4
d_call: .
j_call: TRBJ1-2
cdr3_aa: CASSWGLEGENYGYTF
cdr3_nt: TGTGCCAGCAGCTGGGGGCTTGAGGGGGAAAACTATGGCTACACCTTC

clone_size: .
v_call: TRBV25-1
d_call: .
j_call: TRBJ1-1
cdr3_aa: CAFLGEGEAFF
cdr3_nt: TGTGCCTTCCTGGGGGAGGGTGAAGCTTTCTTT

clone_size: .
v_call: TRBV7-2
d_call: TRBD1
j_call: TRBJ2-7
cdr3_aa: CASSNRDSFYEQYF
cdr3_nt: TGTGCCAGCAGCAACCGGGACAGCTTCTACGAGCAGTACTTC

clone_size: few
v_call: TRBV7-2
d_call: TRBD2
j_call: TRBJ2-5
cdr3_aa: CASSLEAGVETQYF
cdr3_nt: TGTGCCAGCAGCTTAGAAGCGGGAGTGGAGACCCAGTACTTC

clone_size: few
v_call: TRBV9
d_call: TRBD2
j_call: TRBJ2-7
cdr3_aa: CASSVAGTSGYEQYF
cdr3_nt: TGTGCCAGCAGCGTGGCCGGGACTAGCGGATACGAGCAGTACTTC

clone_size: .
v_call: TRBV5-6
d_call: TRBD1
j_call: TRBJ1-4
cdr3_aa: CASRSRGRNEKLFF
cdr3_nt: TGTGCCAGCAGGAGCAGGGGGCGGAATGAAAAACTGTTTTTT

clone_size: .
v_call: TRBV30
d_call: TRBD1
j_call: TRBJ1-1
cdr3_aa: CAWSVHRDRGTEAFF
cdr3_nt: TGTGCCTGGAGTGTACACCGGGACAGGGGCACTGAAGCTTTCTTT

clone_size: .
v_call: TRBV5-4
d_call: .
j_call: TRBJ1-1
cdr3_aa: CASSLDMNTEAFF
cdr3_nt: TGTGCCAGCAGCTTGGACATGAACACTGAAGCTTTCTTT

clone_size: .
v_call: TRBV28
d_call: .
j_call: TRBJ2-1
cdr3_aa: CASSLYPKTGEQFF
cdr3_nt: TGTGCCAGCAGTTTGTACCCCAAAACGGGGGAGCAGTTCTTC

clone_size: few
v_call: TRBV5-1
d_call: TRBD1
j_call: TRBJ1-2
cdr3_aa: CASSPGTVGRYGYTF
cdr3_nt: TGCGCCAGCAGCCCCGGGACAGTGGGAAGATATGGCTACACCTTC

clone_size: few
v_call: TRBV7-9
d_call: TRBD1
j_call: TRBJ2-1
cdr3_aa: CASSAGTEENEQFF
cdr3_nt: TGTGCCAGCAGCGCAGGGACAGAAGAAAATGAGCAGTTCTTC

clone_size: few
v_call: TRBV4-1
d_call: .
j_call: TRBJ2-1
cdr3_aa: CASSQDSGGSGYNEQFF
cdr3_nt: TGCGCCAGCAGCCAAGATTCTGGTGGGAGTGGCTACAATGAGCAGTTCTTC

clone_size: few
v_call: TRBV5-1
d_call: .
j_call: TRBJ2-1
cdr3_aa: CASSFPRVQGSSYNEQFF
cdr3_nt: TGCGCCAGCAGCTTCCCCAGGGTTCAGGGGAGCTCCTACAATGAGCAGTTCTTC

clone_size: few
v_call: TRBV28
d_call: TRBD2
j_call: TRBJ2-1
cdr3_aa: CASRGTSGSHEQFF
cdr3_nt: TGTGCCAGCAGAGGGACTAGCGGGAGTCATGAGCAGTTCTTC

clone_size: .
v_call: TRBV7-9
d_call: .
j_call: TRBJ1-1
cdr3_aa: CASRRQLGEAFF
cdr3_nt: TGTGCCAGCAGACGACAGCTCGGTGAAGCTTTCTTT

clone_size: .
v_call: TRBV30
d_call: .
j_call: TRBJ2-3
cdr3_aa: CAWRRSSDTQYF
cdr3_nt: TGTGCCTGGAGGAGGTCGTCAGATACGCAGTATTTT

clone_size: few
v_call: TRBV6-4
d_call: .
j_call: TRBJ2-4
cdr3_aa: CASSDGLGNIQYF
cdr3_nt: TGTGCCAGCAGTGACGGACTTGGAAACATTCAGTACTTC

clone_size: .
v_call: TRBV29-1
d_call: TRBD1
j_call: TRBJ1-4
cdr3_aa: CSVEGTGAGEKLFF
cdr3_nt: TGCAGCGTTGAAGGGACAGGGGCGGGTGAAAAACTGTTTTTT

clone_size: few
v_call: TRBV18
d_call: TRBD2
j_call: TRBJ2-7
cdr3_aa: CASSPLGGFRTYEQYF
cdr3_nt: TGTGCCAGCTCACCATTGGGGGGGTTCAGGACCTACGAGCAGTACTTC

clone_size: few
v_call: TRBV7-3
d_call: TRBD1
j_call: TRBJ2-5
cdr3_aa: CASSLRGRGGRETQYF
cdr3_nt: TGTGCCAGCAGCTTAAGGGGGAGAGGGGGCCGGGAGACCCAGTACTTC

clone_size: few
v_call: TRBV29-1
d_call: .
j_call: TRBJ2-1
cdr3_aa: CSADSSVNEQFF
cdr3_nt: TGCAGCGCCGACAGTTCAGTAAATGAGCAGTTCTTC

clone_size: few
v_call: TRBV2
d_call: TRBD2
j_call: TRBJ2-7
cdr3_aa: CASSPRPGEGSYEQYF
cdr3_nt: TGTGCCAGCAGTCCTAGGCCCGGGGAGGGGTCCTACGAGCAGTACTTC